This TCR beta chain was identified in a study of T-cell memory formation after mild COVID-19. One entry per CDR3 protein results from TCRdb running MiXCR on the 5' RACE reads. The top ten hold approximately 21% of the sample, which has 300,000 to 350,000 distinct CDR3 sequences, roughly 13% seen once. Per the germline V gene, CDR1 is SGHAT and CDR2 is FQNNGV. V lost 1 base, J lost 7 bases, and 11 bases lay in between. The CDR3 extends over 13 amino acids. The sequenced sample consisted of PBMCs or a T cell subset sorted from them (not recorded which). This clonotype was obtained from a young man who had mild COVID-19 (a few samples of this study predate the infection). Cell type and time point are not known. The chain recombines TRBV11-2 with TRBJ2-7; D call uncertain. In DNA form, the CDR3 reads TGTGCCAGCAGCTTAGCTCGCGGTCCTGAGCAGTACTTC. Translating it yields CASSLARGPEQYF.